This T cell receptor beta chain came from a study of CD8 T cells in ankylosing spondylitis (dated 2017 in TCRdb). In terms of the full investigation: The study profiled T cell receptor beta repertoires in healthy donors and ankylosing spondylitis patients to find disease-linked TCR variants. Peripheral blood was sampled, and synovial fluid was additionally collected from ankylosing spondylitis patients. The full study cohort comprised about 24 ankylosing spondylitis patients and 85 to 120 healthy donors.

Concerning this clonotype itself: Its antigen specificity is not known. Base qualities are not recorded, but no much larger clone differs from it by a single base.

The instrument given in TCRdb is Illumina HiSeq 2500. Quantitative 5'-RACE with molecular barcodes was used to prepare TCR beta libraries. The study's own analysis went as follows. A new computational method, built on a probabilistic model of VDJ rearrangement, was used to identify disease-linked TCR variants. TCRdb passed the public sequencing reads through fastp at Q25 and MiXCR, retaining productive beta sequences. Each entry is one CDR3 protein sequence, shown with its most common DNA and genes. These V and J calls derive from TCRdb rather than the authors' analysis. The table for this sample lists around 250,000 distinct CDR3 sequences; around 32% of them were counted only once. The top ten constitute about 4.2% of the sample. Spanning cysteine to phenylalanine, the CDR3 consists of 13 amino acids. The DNA shown is the 39-base CDR3, in frame from base 1. The germline V gene (reference sequence) sets CDR1 to DFQATT and CDR2 to SNEGSKA. Trimming removed 3 bases from V and 4 bases from J, leaving 11 bases between the germline ends.

General findings and caveats noted by the study authors: Blood from ankylosing spondylitis patients appeared to be characterized by a TCR beta motif made up of several highly homologous amino acid variants. The disease-linked clones were reported as significantly enriched in matched synovial fluid samples from ankylosing spondylitis patients. In peripheral blood, the disease-linked clones were found at relatively low frequencies and had a CD8+ phenotype. Some of the motif variants had been reported before in the synovial fluid and blood of reactive arthritis patients, a finding that suggests common disease-initiation mechanisms.

The source is a male donor with ankylosing spondylitis or in good health (not recorded which). Material for sequencing was blood, either unsorted or a sorted T cell fraction (not recorded which). The sequence is built from TRBV20-1 and TRBJ2-3, with no confident D gene call. Here the CDR3 is given as CSARVGLADTQYF. The DNA sequence is as follows: TGCAGTGCTAGGGTCGGTTTGGCAGATACGCAGTATTTT.